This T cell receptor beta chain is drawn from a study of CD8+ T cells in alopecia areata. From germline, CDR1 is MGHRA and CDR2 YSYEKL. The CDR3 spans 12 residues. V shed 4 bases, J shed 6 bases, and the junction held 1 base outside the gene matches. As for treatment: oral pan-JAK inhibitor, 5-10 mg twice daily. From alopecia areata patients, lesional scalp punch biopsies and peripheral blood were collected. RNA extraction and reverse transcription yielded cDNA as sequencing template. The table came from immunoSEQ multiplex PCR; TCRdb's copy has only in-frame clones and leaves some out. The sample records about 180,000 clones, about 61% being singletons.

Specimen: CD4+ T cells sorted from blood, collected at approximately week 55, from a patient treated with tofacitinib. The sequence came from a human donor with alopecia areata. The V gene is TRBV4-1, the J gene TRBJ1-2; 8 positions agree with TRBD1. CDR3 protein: CASSRQGHGYTF. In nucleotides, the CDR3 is TGCGCCAGCAGCCGACAGGGGCATGGCTACACCTTC.